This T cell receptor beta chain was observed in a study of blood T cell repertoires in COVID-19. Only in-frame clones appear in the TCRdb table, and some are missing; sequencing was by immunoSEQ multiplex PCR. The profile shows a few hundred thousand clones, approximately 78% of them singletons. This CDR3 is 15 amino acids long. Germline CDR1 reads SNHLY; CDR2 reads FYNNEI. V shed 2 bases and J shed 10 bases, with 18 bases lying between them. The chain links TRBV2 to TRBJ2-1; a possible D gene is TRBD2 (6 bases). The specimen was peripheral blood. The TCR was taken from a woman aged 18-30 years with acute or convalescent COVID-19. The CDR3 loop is CASSERGLRVREQFF. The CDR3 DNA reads TGTGCCAGCAGTGAAAGGGGACTCCGAGTTCGGGAGCAGTTCTTC.